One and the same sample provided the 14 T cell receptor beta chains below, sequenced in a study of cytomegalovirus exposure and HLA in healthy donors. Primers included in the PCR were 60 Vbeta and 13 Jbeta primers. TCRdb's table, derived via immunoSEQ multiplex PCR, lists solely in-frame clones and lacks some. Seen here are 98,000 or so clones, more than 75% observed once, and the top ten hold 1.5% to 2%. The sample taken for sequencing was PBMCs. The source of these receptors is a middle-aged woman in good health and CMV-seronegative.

CDR3: CASSSQGNYGYTF. The CDR3 DNA reads as TGTGCCAGCAGTTCACAGGGAAACTATGGCTACACCTTC. The genes are TRBV28 and TRBJ1-2, with D tentatively TRBD1 (6 bases). V lost 4 bases, J lost 2 bases, and 8 bases lay in between. Per germline, CDR1 MDHEN and CDR2 SYDVKM. CDR3 length: 13 residues.

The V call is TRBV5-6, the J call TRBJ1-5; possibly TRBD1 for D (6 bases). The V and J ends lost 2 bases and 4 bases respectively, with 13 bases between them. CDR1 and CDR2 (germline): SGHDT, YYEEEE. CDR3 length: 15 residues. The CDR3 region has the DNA TGTGCCAGCAGCTTATGGGCGGGGGCAAATCAGCCCCAGCATTTT. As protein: CASSLWAGANQPQHF.

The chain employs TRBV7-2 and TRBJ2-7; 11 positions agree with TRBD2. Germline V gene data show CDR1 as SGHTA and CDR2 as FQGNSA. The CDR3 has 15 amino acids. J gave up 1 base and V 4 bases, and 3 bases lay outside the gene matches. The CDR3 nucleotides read TGTGCCAGCAGCTCCTTAGCGGGAGGGTCCTACGAGCAGTACTTC. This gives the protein CASSSLAGGSYEQYF.

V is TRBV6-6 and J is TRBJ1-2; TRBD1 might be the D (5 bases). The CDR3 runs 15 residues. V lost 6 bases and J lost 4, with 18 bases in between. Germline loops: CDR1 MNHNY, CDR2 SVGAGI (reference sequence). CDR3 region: CASRDGGADFYGYTF. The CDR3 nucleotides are TGTGCCAGCAGGGACGGCGGGGCTGATTTCTATGGCTACACCTTC.

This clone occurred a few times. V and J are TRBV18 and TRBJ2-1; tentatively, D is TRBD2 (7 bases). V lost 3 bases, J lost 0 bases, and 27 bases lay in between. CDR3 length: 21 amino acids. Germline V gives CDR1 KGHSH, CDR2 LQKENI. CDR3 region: CASSPPYGGPTLADSYNEQFF. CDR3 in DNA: TGTGCCAGCTCACCCCCGTATGGGGGCCCCACGCTAGCGGACTCCTACAATGAGCAGTTCTTC.

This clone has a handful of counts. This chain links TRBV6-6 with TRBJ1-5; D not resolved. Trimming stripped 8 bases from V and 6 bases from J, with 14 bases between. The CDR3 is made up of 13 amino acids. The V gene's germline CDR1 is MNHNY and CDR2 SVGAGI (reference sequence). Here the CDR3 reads CASATRGTQPQHF. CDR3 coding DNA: TGTGCCAGCGCAACCAGAGGAACTCAGCCCCAGCATTTT.

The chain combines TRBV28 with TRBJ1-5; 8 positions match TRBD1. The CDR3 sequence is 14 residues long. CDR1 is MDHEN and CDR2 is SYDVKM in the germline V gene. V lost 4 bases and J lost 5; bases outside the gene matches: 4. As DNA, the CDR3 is TGTGCCAGCAGTTCAGGACAGGGTGATCAGCCCCAGCATTTT. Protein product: CASSSGQGDQPQHF.

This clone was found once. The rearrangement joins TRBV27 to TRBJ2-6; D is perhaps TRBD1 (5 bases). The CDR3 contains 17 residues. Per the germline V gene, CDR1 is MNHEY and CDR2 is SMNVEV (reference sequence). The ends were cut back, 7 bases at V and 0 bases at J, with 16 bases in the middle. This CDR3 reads CASTPGFRSSGANVLTF. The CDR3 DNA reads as TGTGCCAGCACTCCAGGGTTCCGGAGCTCTGGGGCCAACGTCCTGACTTTC.

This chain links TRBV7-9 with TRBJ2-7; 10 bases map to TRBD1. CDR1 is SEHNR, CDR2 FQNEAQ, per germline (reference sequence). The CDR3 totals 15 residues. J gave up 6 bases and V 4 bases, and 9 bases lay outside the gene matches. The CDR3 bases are TGTGCCAGCAGCTCCCCCCCGGGACAGGGGTCCGAGCAGTACTTC. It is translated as CASSSPPGQGSEQYF.

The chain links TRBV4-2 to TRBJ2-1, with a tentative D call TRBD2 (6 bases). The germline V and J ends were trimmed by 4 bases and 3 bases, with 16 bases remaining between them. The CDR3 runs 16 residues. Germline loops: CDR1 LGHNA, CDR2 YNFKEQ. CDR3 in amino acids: CASSLTPEGGYNEQFF. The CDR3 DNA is TGTGCCAGCAGCCTAACGCCGGAGGGAGGCTACAATGAGCAGTTCTTC.

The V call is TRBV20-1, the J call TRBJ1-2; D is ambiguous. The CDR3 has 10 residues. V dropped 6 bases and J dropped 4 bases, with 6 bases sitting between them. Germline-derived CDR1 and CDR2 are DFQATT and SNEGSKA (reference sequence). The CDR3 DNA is TGCAGTGCCCCCGTCTATGGCTACACCTTC. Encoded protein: CSAPVYGYTF.

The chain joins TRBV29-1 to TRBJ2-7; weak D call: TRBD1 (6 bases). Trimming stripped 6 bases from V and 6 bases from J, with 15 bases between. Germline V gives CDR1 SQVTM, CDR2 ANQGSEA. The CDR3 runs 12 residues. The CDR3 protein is CSVYRVTGEQYF. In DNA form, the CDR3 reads TGCAGCGTGTACAGGGTGACAGGCGAGCAGTACTTC.

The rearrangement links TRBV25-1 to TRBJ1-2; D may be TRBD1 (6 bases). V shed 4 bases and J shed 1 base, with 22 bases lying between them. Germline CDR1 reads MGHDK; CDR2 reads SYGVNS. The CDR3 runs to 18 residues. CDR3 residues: CASSGLIGGLTHNYGYTF. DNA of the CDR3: TGTGCCAGCAGTGGGCTTATCGGGGGGCTGACCCATAACTATGGCTACACCTTC.

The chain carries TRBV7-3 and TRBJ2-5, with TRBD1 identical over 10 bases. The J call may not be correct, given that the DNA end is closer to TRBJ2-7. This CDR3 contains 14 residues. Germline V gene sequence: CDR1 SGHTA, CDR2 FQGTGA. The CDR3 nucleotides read TGTGCCAGCAGCGCAACCGGGACAGGGGACGAGCAGTACTTC. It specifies CASSATGTGDEQYF.